The table lists the clone carrying this T cell receptor beta chain with a count of one. The data derive from a study of shared clonotypes between healthy human individuals. Original processing notes: For the immunoSEQ data, sequences were junction-only without quality scores, so filtering differed. Profiling relied on immunoSEQ multiplex PCR, and the TCRdb table lists in-frame clones only, not all of them. V and J calls and clone size follow that table, whereas D and trimming were derived from the DNA. The table has more than 2 million clones, 90% to 97% seen once. CDR1 and CDR2 (germline): SNHLY, FYNNEI. The CDR3 length is 15 residues. V lost 6 bases and J 6 bases, leaving 17 bases between the germline ends.

This sequence joins TRBV2 and TRBJ1-4; D not resolved. Sequencing input: naive CD4+ T cells sorted from blood. Noted subset: CD45RA+ positively selected. This clonotype was sampled from a man aged 18-30 years in good health. The CDR3, as DNA: TGTGCCAGCAGACGAGACCCGATCGGAGATGAAAAACTGTTTTTT. Encoded protein: CASRRDPIGDEKLFF.